These T cell receptor beta chains were read from a single sample in a study of T cells in Graves' hyperthyroidism and ophthalmopathy. TCRdb itself ran the multiplex PCR reads through MiXCR, one entry per CDR3 protein. Among 450,000 to 600,000 distinct CDR3 sequences listed, roughly 21% were seen once. Sequencing input: blood. These receptors came from a man between 35 and 55 years old with Graves' ophthalmopathy. Both conserved end residues are part of each CDR3. Fields, in order: J gene, V gene, CDR3 length, CDR3 protein.

J gene: TRBJ2-1; V gene: TRBV5-1; CDR3 length: 15; CDR3 protein: CASSPTGTSYNEQFF
J gene: TRBJ2-2; V gene: TRBV12-5; CDR3 length: 16; CDR3 protein: CASGPLGQEFTGELFF
J gene: TRBJ1-2; V gene: TRBV4-2; CDR3 length: 14; CDR3 protein: CASSQDKAAYGYTF
J gene: TRBJ2-7; V gene: TRBV20-1; CDR3 length: 13; CDR3 protein: CSATLAGENEQYF
J gene: TRBJ2-6; V gene: TRBV29-1; CDR3 length: 13; CDR3 protein: CSATGSGANVLTF
J gene: TRBJ2-1; V gene: TRBV7-2; CDR3 length: 14; CDR3 protein: CASSWVSGNNEQFF
J gene: TRBJ1-4; V gene: TRBV6-1; CDR3 length: 14; CDR3 protein: CASRDRATNEKLFF
J gene: TRBJ2-3; V gene: TRBV20-1; CDR3 length: 14; CDR3 protein: CSAVSGGVADTQYF
J gene: TRBJ1-1; V gene: TRBV19; CDR3 length: 18; CDR3 protein: CATTRGIGRETENTEAFF
J gene: TRBJ2-1; V gene: TRBV6-1; CDR3 length: 16; CDR3 protein: CASSPRGGTPPNEQFF
J gene: TRBJ2-1; V gene: TRBV9; CDR3 length: 15; CDR3 protein: CASSVVTRSYNEQFF
J gene: TRBJ2-1; V gene: TRBV7-9; CDR3 length: 13; CDR3 protein: CASSKTSGNEQFF
J gene: TRBJ1-3; V gene: TRBV2; CDR3 length: 13; CDR3 protein: CARRTGTGNTIYF
J gene: TRBJ1-1; V gene: TRBV6-1; CDR3 length: 12; CDR3 protein: CASRATGYRAFF
J gene: TRBJ2-3; V gene: TRBV7-8; CDR3 length: 16; CDR3 protein: CASSAQRGGRADTQYF
J gene: TRBJ1-2; V gene: TRBV28; CDR3 length: 16; CDR3 protein: CASSWPGELLNYGYTF
J gene: TRBJ1-2; V gene: TRBV27; CDR3 length: 13; CDR3 protein: CASSLSFANGYTF
J gene: TRBJ1-4; V gene: TRBV27; CDR3 length: 14; CDR3 protein: CASSLWARNEKLFF
J gene: TRBJ2-1; V gene: TRBV29-1; CDR3 length: 12; CDR3 protein: CSVEGRGGEQFF
J gene: TRBJ1-1; V gene: TRBV13; CDR3 length: 19; CDR3 protein: CASSLVGVGAPIGGTEAFF
J gene: TRBJ1-1; V gene: TRBV7-8; CDR3 length: 15; CDR3 protein: CASSLQGVIVTEAFF
J gene: TRBJ1-1; V gene: TRBV6-1; CDR3 length: 12; CDR3 protein: CASRWDSPEAFF
J gene: TRBJ2-5; V gene: TRBV5-1; CDR3 length: 15; CDR3 protein: CASSLANRDQETQYF
J gene: TRBJ2-7; V gene: TRBV3-1; CDR3 length: 16; CDR3 protein: CASSHEGAGEIYEQYF
J gene: TRBJ1-6; V gene: TRBV12-3/TRBV12-4; CDR3 length: 15; CDR3 protein: CASSQQGRWNSPLHF
J gene: TRBJ2-3; V gene: TRBV27; CDR3 length: 14; CDR3 protein: CASRLQRRTDTQYF
J gene: TRBJ2-3; V gene: TRBV5-1; CDR3 length: 16; CDR3 protein: CASSLHRGPSADTQYF
J gene: TRBJ2-2; V gene: TRBV5-1; CDR3 length: 13; CDR3 protein: CASSPGMGGELFF
J gene: TRBJ1-2; V gene: TRBV2; CDR3 length: 13; CDR3 protein: CASTPRTGYGYTF
J gene: TRBJ2-5; V gene: TRBV2; CDR3 length: 16; CDR3 protein: CATWDRGGVREETQYF